This TCR beta chain was sequenced for a study of PD-L1 blockade in urothelial cancer. Study details: Patients had been given 0 to 3 earlier chemotherapy regimens.

This clone was observed a handful of times. Sample time point: peripheral blood 6 weeks after treatment start. Each patient's cancer was a locally advanced or metastatic urothelial carcinoma. Only in-frame clones appear in the TCRdb table, and some are missing; sequencing was by immunoSEQ multiplex PCR. This table holds 40,000 to 45,000 clones, about four fifths found once. Germline CDR1 is MDHEN and CDR2 is SYDVKM. V shed 3 bases and J shed 3 bases, with 10 bases lying between them. The CDR3 runs to 14 residues. The TCR originated in a man aged 55 to 70 with urothelial cancer. This chain links TRBV28 with TRBJ2-3; the D is unclear. Sequencing used PBMCs, obtained around atezolizumab (anti-PD-L1) treatment. The CDR3 DNA sequence: TGTGCCAGCAGTTTGAGGAGTGGGACAGATACGCAGTATTTT. It encodes CASSLRSGTDTQYF. The full variable domain, its missing parts supplied by reference TRBV28 and TRBJ2-3, is DVKVTQSSRYLVKRTGEKVFLECVQDMDHENMFWYRQDPGLGLRLIYFSYDVKMKEKGDIPEGYSVSREKKERFSLILESASTNQTSMYLCASSLRSGTDTQYFGPGTRLTVL.